Shown below are 29 T cell receptor beta chains from a single sample sequenced in a study of CD8 T cells in Susac syndrome. An input of roughly 0.45 to 1 ug of RNA was subjected to reverse transcription using random hexamers. TCRdb re-called the immunoSEQ multiplex PCR reads through MiXCR, storing one row per CDR3 protein. Of about 280,000 distinct CDR3 sequences detected, 70% to 90% appear once; the ten largest clones hold 0.095% to 0.14%. Sequences were obtained from CD8+ T cells from PBMCs. These receptors were collected from a human donor with multiple sclerosis.

V usage is TRBV5-6 and J usage is TRBJ2-3; 8 nucleotides match TRBD2. From germline, CDR1 is SGHDT and CDR2 YYEEEE. The CDR3 consists of 18 residues. V shed 4 bases, J shed 3 bases, and the junction held 16 bases outside the gene matches. CDR3 DNA: TGTGCCAGCAGCCCGGGAGGGTTGCGGGAGGAGAGGACAGATACGCAGTATTTT. Its translation: CASSPGGLREERTDTQYF.

V gene TRBV7-9 combines with J gene TRBJ1-2; 10 nucleotides match TRBD1. Looked up from germline, CDR1 is SEHNR and CDR2 is FQNEAQ (reference sequence). The CDR3 is made up of 15 amino acids. V shed 5 bases, J shed 6 bases, and the junction held 9 bases outside the gene matches. The CDR3 DNA reads as TGTGCCAGCAGCCGGAGTCCCGGGACAGGGGATGGCTACACCTTC. It codes for CASSRSPGTGDGYTF.

The chain is built from TRBV28 and TRBJ2-1, with D unclear. From germline, CDR1 is MDHEN and CDR2 SYDVKM. The CDR3 length is 15 residues. Trimming stripped 5 bases from V and 0 bases from J, with 11 bases between. The DNA of the CDR3 is TGTGCCAGCAGTAAATGGGCATCCTCCTACAATGAGCAGTTCTTC. This gives the protein CASSKWASSYNEQFF.

This rearrangement joins TRBV29-1 to TRBJ1-2, with 7 nucleotides matching TRBD1. The CDR3 sequence is 12 residues long. The germline V gene has CDR1 SQVTM and CDR2 ANQGSEA. The J segment lost 4 bases and the V segment lost 4 bases, leaving 3 bases of the junction unmatched. This CDR3 reads CSVAGQVYGYTF. CDR3 nucleotides: TGCAGCGTTGCCGGACAGGTCTATGGCTACACCTTC.

The chain combines TRBV20-1 with TRBJ2-7; 10 bases fit TRBD2. Unmatched junction bases numbered 6, after V lost 1 base and J lost 0 bases. CDR3 length equals 16 residues. CDR1 and CDR2 from the germline V gene are DFQATT and SNEGSKA (reference sequence). In DNA, the CDR3 is TGCAGTGCTAGAGGAGGACTAGCGGCTCACTCCTACGAGCAGTACTTC. The encoded protein is CSARGGLAAHSYEQYF.

The chain recombines TRBV6-6 with TRBJ2-7; 8 bases agree with TRBD2. The ends lost 8 bases at V and 3 bases at J; junction bases unmatched: 9. CDR1 is MNHNY and CDR2 is SVGAGI in the germline V gene (reference sequence). The CDR3 is 14 amino acids. CDR3 residues: CASLENGGVYEQYF. CDR3 coding DNA: TGTGCCAGCCTCGAGAACGGGGGGGTCTACGAGCAGTACTTC.

The chain carries TRBV20-1 and TRBJ2-7; 9 positions match TRBD1. After removal of 4 bases from V and 6 bases from J, the junction contained 16 bases not matched to a gene. This CDR3 spans 16 amino acids. Germline CDR1 DFQATT, CDR2 SNEGSKA (reference sequence). The CDR3 sequence is CSANFIRDRVPLEQYF. CDR3 DNA: TGCAGTGCTAATTTTATCCGGGACAGGGTTCCCCTCGAGCAGTACTTC.

A few counts support this clonotype. The chain employs TRBV6-5 and TRBJ1-3, with D unclear. The germline V gene has CDR1 MNHEY and CDR2 SVGAGI. The CDR3 sequence is 13 residues long. The V end was cut by 2 bases, the J end by 2 bases, with 4 bases between. The DNA of the CDR3 is TGTGCCAGCAGTTACGGGACTGGAAACACCATATATTTT. Translated: CASSYGTGNTIYF.

The chain employs TRBV6-5 and TRBJ1-6; 7 bases align to TRBD1. The CDR3 totals 13 residues. Germline assignment: CDR1 MNHEY and CDR2 SVGAGI. J gave up 9 bases and V 2 bases, and 1 base lay outside the gene matches. The CDR3 loop is CASSYDRASPLHF. DNA for the CDR3: TGTGCCAGCAGTTACGACAGGGCTTCACCCCTCCACTTT.

The J gene is TRBJ2-3, the V gene TRBV7-9; a weak D match, TRBD2 (5 bases). Germline V gene lookup returns CDR1 SEHNR and CDR2 FQNEAQ (reference sequence). V dropped 0 bases and J dropped 4 bases, with 8 bases sitting between them. The CDR3 loop spans 14 amino acids. CDR3 bases: TGTGCCAGCAGCTTAGCCGGGGATTCAGATACGCAGTATTTT. Encoded protein: CASSLAGDSDTQYF.

This rearrangement joins TRBV7-8 to TRBJ2-1, with 7 bases fitting TRBD2. The CDR3 extends over 15 amino acids. Germline CDR1 SGHVS, CDR2 FQNEAQ. V lost 5 bases and J lost 8; bases outside the gene matches: 12. CDR3: CASSLLGRASYEQFF. CDR3 nucleotide sequence: TGTGCCAGCAGCCTTCTTGGGAGGGCCAGTTATGAGCAGTTCTTC.

The V call is TRBV5-5, the J call TRBJ2-5; TRBD2 matches 10 bases. The CDR3 runs to 17 residues. Germline CDR1 and CDR2: SGHKS and YYEKEE (reference sequence). V trimming: 3 bases; J trimming: 3 bases; junction bases outside the gene matches: 11. The CDR3 loop is CASSSSTSGPDKETQYF. CDR3 nucleotide sequence: TGTGCCAGCAGCTCTTCGACTAGCGGGCCGGATAAAGAGACCCAGTACTTC.

V gene TRBV6-1 combines with J gene TRBJ2-1, with D uncertain. From germline, CDR1 is MNHNS and CDR2 SASEGT. CDR3 length equals 11 residues. The V end lost 8 bases, the J end lost 15 bases, and 17 bases lay between the germline ends. The CDR3 is CASSYGAPWFF. CDR3 DNA: TGTGCCAGCTCTTACGGCGCCCCATGGTTCTTC.

This clonotype was observed a handful of times. The chain has TRBV5-6 and TRBJ2-1; D uncertain. This CDR3 comprises 12 residues. Deletions cut 2 bases from V and 5 bases from J, with 5 bases between. Germline V gene sequence: CDR1 SGHDT, CDR2 YYEEEE. The chain's CDR3 is CASSFGDNEQFF. In DNA form, the CDR3 reads TGTGCCAGCAGCTTCGGTGACAATGAGCAGTTCTTC.

V and J are TRBV9 and TRBJ2-2; 7 bases map to TRBD2. In germline, CDR1 is SGDLS, CDR2 YYNGEE. This CDR3 contains 16 residues. Trimming removed 6 bases from V and 0 bases from J; junction bases left unmatched: 8. The CDR3 loop reads CASTLRTSTNTGELFF. The CDR3 DNA reads as TGTGCCAGCACCCTCCGGACTAGTACGAACACCGGGGAGCTGTTTTTT. The whole variable domain, filled in from reference TRBV9 and TRBJ2-2, reads DSGVTQTPKHLITATGQRVTLRCSPRSGDLSVYWYQQSLDQGLQFLIQYYNGEERAKGNILERFSAQQFPDLHSELNLSSLELGDSALYFCASTLRTSTNTGELFFGEGSRLTVL.

This chain uses TRBV9 with TRBJ1-1, with 9 bases lining up with TRBD1. The germline V gene encodes CDR1 SGDLS and CDR2 YYNGEE. The CDR3 loop spans 16 amino acids. The V segment lost 0 bases and the J segment 5 bases; nucleotides outside the gene matches: 8. Here the CDR3 reads CASSVGGDRAGTEAFF. For the CDR3, the DNA is TGTGCCAGCAGCGTAGGAGGGGACAGGGCGGGGACTGAAGCTTTCTTT.

V gene TRBV2 combines with J gene TRBJ1-1; D gene ambiguous. The CDR3 sequence is 13 residues long. The V gene lost 9 bases and the J gene lost 2 bases, with 13 bases spanning the gap. CDR1 and CDR2 (germline): SNHLY, FYNNEI. The CDR3 reads CARNRGDNTEAFF. CDR3 sequence (DNA): TGTGCCAGAAACCGGGGTGACAACACTGAAGCTTTCTTT.

V usage is TRBV20-1 and J usage is TRBJ1-6; no clear D. Trimming removed 5 bases at V and 1 base at J, with 12 bases between. Germline V lookup: CDR1 DFQATT, CDR2 SNEGSKA (reference sequence). This CDR3 spans 15 amino acids. The CDR3 protein is CSAGRPQSYNSPLHF. CDR3 nucleotide sequence: TGCAGTGCTGGCCGCCCCCAGTCCTATAATTCACCCCTCCACTTT.

This chain joins TRBV20-1 and TRBJ2-7, with 9 bases lining up with TRBD2. The CDR3 has 15 amino acids. Germline CDR1 reads DFQATT; CDR2 reads SNEGSKA (reference sequence). V dropped 6 bases and J dropped 5; count of bases not matched to a gene: 14. DNA of the CDR3: TGCAGTGCCAAGCGGGAGGACCCTCCGTACGACGAGCAGTACTTC. This encodes CSAKREDPPYDEQYF.

The V and J genes are TRBV19 and TRBJ2-1; D not certain. The germline gives CDR1 LNHDA, CDR2 SQIVND (reference sequence). V was trimmed by 0 bases and J by 0 bases, leaving 6 bases between them. The CDR3 extends over 15 amino acids. In DNA form, the CDR3 reads TGTGCCAGTAGTATAGATCTCAGCTCCTACAATGAGCAGTTCTTC. It yields the protein CASSIDLSSYNEQFF. The full variable domain, its missing parts supplied by reference TRBV19 and TRBJ2-1, is DGGITQSPKYLFRKEGQNVTLSCEQNLNHDAMYWYRQDPGQGLRLIYYSQIVNDFQKGDIAEGYSVSREKKESFPLTVTSAQKNPTAFYLCASSIDLSSYNEQFFGPGTRLTVL.

The genes are TRBV5-6 and TRBJ2-5, with a possible D match to TRBD1 (6 bases). Germline values: CDR1 SGHDT, CDR2 YYEEEE. The CDR3 consists of 15 residues. Between the trimmed V and J ends, which lost 2 bases and 2 bases, there was a span of 13 bases. The CDR3 here is CASSFFRGRQETQYF. The CDR3 nucleotides are TGTGCCAGCAGCTTTTTCAGGGGTAGACAAGAGACCCAGTACTTC.

V is TRBV19 and J is TRBJ2-2; D remains unclear. The germline V gene encodes CDR1 LNHDA and CDR2 SQIVND (reference sequence). The CDR3 spans 17 residues. V lost 0 bases and J lost 3, with 14 bases in between. CDR3 region: CASSIDTELGYTGELFF. The CDR3 bases are TGTGCCAGTAGTATAGATACCGAACTGGGGTACACCGGGGAGCTGTTTTTT. The full variable domain, with the rest looked up from reference TRBV19 and TRBJ2-2, is DGGITQSPKYLFRKEGQNVTLSCEQNLNHDAMYWYRQDPGQGLRLIYYSQIVNDFQKGDIAEGYSVSREKKESFPLTVTSAQKNPTAFYLCASSIDTELGYTGELFFGEGSRLTVL.

This chain links TRBV4-1 with TRBJ2-1; 11 bases are shared with TRBD2. The germline gives CDR1 MGHRA, CDR2 YSYEKL. J lost 6 bases, V lost 4 bases, and 8 bases had no gene match. This CDR3 is 16 amino acids long. This CDR3 reads CASSPLTSGIINEQFF. CDR3 sequence (DNA): TGCGCCAGCAGCCCCCTGACTAGCGGGATTATCAATGAGCAGTTCTTC.

The V gene is TRBV6-6, the J gene TRBJ1-4, with D perhaps matching TRBD1 (5 bases). The V end lost 6 bases, the J end lost 8 bases, and 16 bases lay between the germline ends. The CDR3 extends over 14 amino acids. In germline, CDR1 is MNHNY, CDR2 SVGAGI (reference sequence). CDR3 sequence: CASRRQFRKEKLFF. The CDR3 DNA follows: TGTGCCAGCAGGCGACAGTTTAGAAAGGAAAAACTGTTTTTT.

The chain links TRBV27 to TRBJ2-3; a possible D gene is TRBD2 (6 bases). The V end was cut by 8 bases, the J end by 1 base, with 13 bases between. Looked up from germline, CDR1 is MNHEY and CDR2 is SMNVEV (reference sequence). The length of the CDR3 is 14 residues. The CDR3 bases are TGTGCCAGCGGTGAGGGACTGCGCACAGATACGCAGTATTTT. Its protein is CASGEGLRTDTQYF.

DNA of the CDR3: TGTGCCAGCAGTGAGATGCGGGGCTACGAGCAGTACTTC. It is translated as CASSEMRGYEQYF. V usage is TRBV6-1 and J usage is TRBJ2-7; D might be TRBD2 (6 bases). V was trimmed by 3 bases and J by 3 bases, leaving 9 bases between them. This CDR3 region has 13 residues. Germline-derived CDR1 and CDR2 are MNHNS and SASEGT.

This chain joins TRBV27 and TRBJ2-1, with a possible D match to TRBD2 (5 bases). V lost 7 bases and J lost 0, with 16 bases in between. Germline V gene lookup returns CDR1 MNHEY and CDR2 SMNVEV (reference sequence). CDR3 length: 16 amino acids. CDR3 bases: TGTGCCAGCAACGCGGGTCGGGTGAGCTCCTACAATGAGCAGTTCTTC. This sequence encodes CASNAGRVSSYNEQFF.

CDR3 loop: CASSPPTPDRSSYEQYF. CDR3 nucleotide sequence: TGTGCCAGCAGCCCACCAACCCCGGACAGGTCCTCCTACGAGCAGTACTTC. The J gene is TRBJ2-7, the V gene TRBV11-2; 7 bases are shared with TRBD1. Germline V CDR1 and CDR2: SGHAT, FQNNGV. The CDR3 extends over 17 amino acids. Trimming removed 5 bases from V and 0 bases from J; junction bases left unmatched: 13.

The chain carries TRBV13 and TRBJ2-2, with D possibly matching TRBD1 (6 bases). Germline assignment: CDR1 PRHDT and CDR2 FYEKMQ (reference sequence). CDR3 length: 15 residues. The V gene lost 5 bases and the J gene lost 5 bases, with 15 bases spanning the gap. The CDR3 loop is CASSSSPDRTGELFF. For the CDR3, the DNA is TGTGCCAGCAGCAGCTCCCCGGACAGAACCGGGGAGCTGTTTTTT.